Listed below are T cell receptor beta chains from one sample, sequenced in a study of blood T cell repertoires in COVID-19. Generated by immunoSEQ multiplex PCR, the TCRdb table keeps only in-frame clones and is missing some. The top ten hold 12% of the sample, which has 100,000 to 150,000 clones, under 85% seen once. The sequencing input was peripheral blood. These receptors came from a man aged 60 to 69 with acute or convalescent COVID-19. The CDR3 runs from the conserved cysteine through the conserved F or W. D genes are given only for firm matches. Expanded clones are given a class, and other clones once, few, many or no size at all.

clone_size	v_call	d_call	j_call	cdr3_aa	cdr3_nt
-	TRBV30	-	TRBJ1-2	CAWLLKAGGNGYTF	TGTGCCTGGCTTTTGAAGGCTGGGGGGAACGGCTACACCTTC
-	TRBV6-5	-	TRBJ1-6	CASVLHGQGGSPLHF	TGTGCCAGCGTTCTCCACGGGCAGGGAGGATCACCCCTCCACTTT
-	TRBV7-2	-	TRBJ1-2	CASSLARTHETNYGYTF	TGTGCCAGCAGCTTAGCGAGGACACACGAAACTAACTATGGCTACACCTTC
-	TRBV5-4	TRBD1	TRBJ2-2	CASSLQGANTGELFF	TGTGCCAGCAGCTTACAGGGGGCGAACACCGGGGAGCTGTTTTTT
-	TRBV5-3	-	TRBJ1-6	CARSSGPRDNSPLHF	TGTGCCAGAAGCTCAGGGCCCAGGGATAATTCACCCCTCCACTTT
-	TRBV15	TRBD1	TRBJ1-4	CATSAGGRPEKLFF	TGTGCCACCAGCGCAGGGGGTAGGCCCGAAAAACTGTTTTTT
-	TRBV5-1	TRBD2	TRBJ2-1	CASGLAGGWNEQFF	TGCGCCAGCGGCTTAGCGGGAGGGTGGAATGAGCAGTTCTTC
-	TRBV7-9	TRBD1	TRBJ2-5	CASSQQGAQEEETQYF	TGTGCCAGCAGCCAACAGGGGGCCCAAGAGGAAGAGACCCAGTACTTC
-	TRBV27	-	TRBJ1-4	CASRTKHGGTEKLFF	TGTGCCAGCAGGACGAAACACGGGGGGACGGAAAAACTGTTTTTT
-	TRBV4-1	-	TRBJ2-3	CASSFLAARPYTQYF	TGCGCCAGCTCGTTCCTCGCGGCTCGCCCCTATACGCAGTATTTT
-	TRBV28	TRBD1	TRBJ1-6	CASLRSRTGWNSPLHF	TGTGCCAGCCTCCGGAGTAGGACAGGGTGGAATTCACCCCTCCACTTT
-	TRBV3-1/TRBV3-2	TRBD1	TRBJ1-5	CASSRNPDRGGNQPQHF	TGTGCCAGCAGCCGCAATCCGGACAGGGGAGGCAATCAGCCCCAGCATTTT
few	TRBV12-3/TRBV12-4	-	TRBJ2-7	CASRRDSFYEQYF	TGTGCCAGCAGACGGGACTCCTTCTACGAGCAGTACTTC
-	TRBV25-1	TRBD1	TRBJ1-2	CASSDPPGTGDNYGYTF	TGTGCCAGCAGTGATCCCCCCGGGACAGGGGATAACTATGGCTACACCTTC
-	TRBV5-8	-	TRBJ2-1	CASSLAGTRSYNEQFF	TGTGCCAGCAGCTTGGCCGGGACTCGCTCCTACAATGAGCAGTTCTTC
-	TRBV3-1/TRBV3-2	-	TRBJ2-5	CASREQGIQETQYF	TGTGCCAGCAGGGAACAGGGTATCCAAGAGACCCAGTACTTC
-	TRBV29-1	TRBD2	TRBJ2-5	CSVEDELAGGVETQYF	TGCAGCGTTGAAGATGAGCTAGCGGGAGGAGTGGAGACCCAGTACTTC
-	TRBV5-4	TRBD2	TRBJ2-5	CASSEGLVGFQETQYF	TGTGCCAGCAGCGAGGGACTAGTGGGATTCCAAGAGACCCAGTACTTC
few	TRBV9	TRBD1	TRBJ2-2	CASSVPLGQGDTGELFF	TGTGCCAGCAGCGTTCCTTTGGGACAGGGGGACACCGGGGAGCTGTTTTTT
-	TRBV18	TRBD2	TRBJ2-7	CASSPTSADYEQYF	TGTGCCAGCTCACCAACTAGCGCAGATTACGAGCAGTACTTC
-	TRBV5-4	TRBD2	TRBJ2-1	CASSVAGLSSYNEQFF	TGTGCCAGCAGCGTAGCGGGTCTTAGCTCCTACAATGAGCAGTTCTTC
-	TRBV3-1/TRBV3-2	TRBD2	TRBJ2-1	CASSQEPTGGAYNEQFF	TGTGCCAGCAGCCAAGAACCAACGGGAGGGGCCTACAATGAGCAGTTCTTC
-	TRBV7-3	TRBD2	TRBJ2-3	CASSFGQTSGLTDTQYF	TGTGCCAGCAGCTTCGGGCAGACTAGCGGATTAACAGATACGCAGTATTTT
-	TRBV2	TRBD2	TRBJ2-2	CAGGTSGTGGELFF	TGTGCCGGTGGGACTAGCGGGACCGGCGGGGAGCTGTTTTTT
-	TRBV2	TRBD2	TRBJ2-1	CASRDQRERNNEQFF	TGTGCCAGCAGGGACCAGCGGGAGCGGAACAATGAGCAGTTCTTC
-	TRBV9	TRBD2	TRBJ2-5	CASSVATVAGETQYF	TGTGCCAGCAGCGTAGCTACGGTAGCGGGAGAGACCCAGTACTTC
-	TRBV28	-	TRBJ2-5	CASSSHLLTTVRETQYF	TGTGCCAGCAGTTCTCATTTATTGACTACCGTCCGGGAGACCCAGTACTTC
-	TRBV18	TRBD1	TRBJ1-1	CASSPLQDRGILRTEAFF	TGTGCCAGCTCACCACTTCAGGACAGGGGGATTCTTAGAACTGAAGCTTTCTTT
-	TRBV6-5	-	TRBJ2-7	CASRTSGRGYEQYF	TGTGCCAGCAGAACTTCCGGCCGAGGCTACGAGCAGTACTTC
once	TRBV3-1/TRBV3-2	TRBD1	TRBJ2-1	CASKSGRGSLDEQFF	TGTGCGAGCAAATCGGGCAGGGGGAGTCTCGATGAGCAGTTCTTC
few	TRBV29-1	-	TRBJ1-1	CSVDTANTEAFF	TGCAGCGTGGACACCGCTAACACTGAAGCTTTCTTT
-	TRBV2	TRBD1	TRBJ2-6	CASSEDDRAGANVLTF	TGTGCCAGCAGTGAAGACGACAGGGCTGGGGCCAACGTCCTGACTTTC
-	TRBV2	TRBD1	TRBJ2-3	CASRGVRGPVTDTQYF	TGTGCCAGCAGGGGTGTGAGGGGGCCGGTAACAGATACGCAGTATTTT
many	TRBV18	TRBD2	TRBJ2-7	CASSPGQGTSSGRTNEQYF	TGTGCCAGCTCACCTGGACAGGGAACGTCTAGCGGGAGAACGAACGAGCAGTACTTC
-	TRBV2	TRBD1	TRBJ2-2	CASRGQGRNTGELFF	TGTGCCAGCAGAGGACAGGGTCGGAACACCGGGGAGCTGTTTTTT
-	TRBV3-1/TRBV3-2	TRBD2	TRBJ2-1	CASSQVVVLAASYNEQFF	TGTGCCAGCAGCCAAGTAGTGGTACTAGCGGCTTCCTACAATGAGCAGTTCTTC